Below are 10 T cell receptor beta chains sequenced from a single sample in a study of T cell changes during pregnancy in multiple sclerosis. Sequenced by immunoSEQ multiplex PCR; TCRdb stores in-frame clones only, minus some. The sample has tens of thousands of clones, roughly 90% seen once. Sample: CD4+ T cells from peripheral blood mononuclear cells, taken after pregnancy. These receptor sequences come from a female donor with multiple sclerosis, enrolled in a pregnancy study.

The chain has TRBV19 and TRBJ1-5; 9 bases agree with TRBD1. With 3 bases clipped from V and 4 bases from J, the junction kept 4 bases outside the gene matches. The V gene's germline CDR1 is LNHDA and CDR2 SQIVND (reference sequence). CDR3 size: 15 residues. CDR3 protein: CASSMDRGINQPQHF. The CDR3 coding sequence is TGTGCCAGTAGTATGGACAGGGGAATTAATCAGCCCCAGCATTTT.

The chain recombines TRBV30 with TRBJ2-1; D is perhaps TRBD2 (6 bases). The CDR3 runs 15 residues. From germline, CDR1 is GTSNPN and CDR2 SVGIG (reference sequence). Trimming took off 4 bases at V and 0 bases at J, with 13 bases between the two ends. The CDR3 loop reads CAWTRGASSYNEQFF. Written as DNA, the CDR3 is TGTGCCTGGACCCGCGGGGCCTCCTCCTACAATGAGCAGTTCTTC.

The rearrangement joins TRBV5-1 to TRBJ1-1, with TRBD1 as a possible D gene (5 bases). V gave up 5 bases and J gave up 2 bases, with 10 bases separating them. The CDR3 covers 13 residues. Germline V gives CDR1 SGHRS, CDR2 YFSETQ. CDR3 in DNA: TGCGCCAGCAGGATCCAGGGCAACACTGAAGCTTTCTTT. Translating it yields CASRIQGNTEAFF.

This CDR3 is CASSTGEGGANVLTF. The CDR3 bases are TGTGCCAGTAGTACGGGGGAAGGTGGGGCCAACGTCCTGACTTTC. J is TRBJ2-6 and V is TRBV19; weak D call: TRBD2 (6 bases). The germline CDR1 and CDR2 sequences are LNHDA and SQIVND (reference sequence). Trimming stripped 4 bases from V and 3 bases from J, with 10 bases between. The CDR3 is 15 amino acids.

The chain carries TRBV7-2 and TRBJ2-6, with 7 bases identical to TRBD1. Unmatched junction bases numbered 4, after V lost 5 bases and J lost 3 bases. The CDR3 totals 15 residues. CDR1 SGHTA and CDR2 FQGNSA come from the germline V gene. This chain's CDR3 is CASSPNRGGANVLTF. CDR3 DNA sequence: TGTGCCAGCAGCCCGAACAGGGGTGGGGCCAACGTCCTGACTTTC.

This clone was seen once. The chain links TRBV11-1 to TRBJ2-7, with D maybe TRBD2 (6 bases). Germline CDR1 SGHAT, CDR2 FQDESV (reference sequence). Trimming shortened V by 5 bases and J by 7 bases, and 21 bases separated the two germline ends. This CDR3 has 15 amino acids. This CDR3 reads CASSPSLGTLGEQYF. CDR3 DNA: TGTGCCAGCAGCCCTAGCCTTGGGACTCTGGGTGAGCAGTACTTC.

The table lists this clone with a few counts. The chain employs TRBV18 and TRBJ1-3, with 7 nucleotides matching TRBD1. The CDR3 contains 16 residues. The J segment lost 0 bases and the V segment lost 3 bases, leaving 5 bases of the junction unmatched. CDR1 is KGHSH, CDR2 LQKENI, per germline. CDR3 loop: CASSPGQISSGNTIYF. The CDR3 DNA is TGTGCCAGCTCACCGGGACAGATCAGCTCTGGAAACACCATATATTTT. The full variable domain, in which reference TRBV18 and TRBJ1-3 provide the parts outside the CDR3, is NAGVMQNPRHLVRRRGQEARLRCSPMKGHSHVYWYRQLPEEGLKFMVYLQKENIIDESGMPKERFSAEFPKEGPSILRIQQVVRGDSAAYFCASSPGQISSGNTIYFGEGSWLTVV.

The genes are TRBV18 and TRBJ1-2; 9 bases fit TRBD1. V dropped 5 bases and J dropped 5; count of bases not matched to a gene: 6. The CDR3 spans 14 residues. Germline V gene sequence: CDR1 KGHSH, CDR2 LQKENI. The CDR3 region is CASSSGQGEYGYTF. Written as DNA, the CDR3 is TGTGCCAGCTCATCGGGACAGGGCGAATATGGCTACACCTTC.

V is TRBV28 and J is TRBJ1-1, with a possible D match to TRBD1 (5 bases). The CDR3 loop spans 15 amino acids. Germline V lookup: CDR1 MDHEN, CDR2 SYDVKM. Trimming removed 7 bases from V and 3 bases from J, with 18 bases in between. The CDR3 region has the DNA TGTGCCAGCAACTTGGGGAGGGGTGTTGACACTGAAGCTTTCTTT. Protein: CASNLGRGVDTEAFF.

The CDR3 sequence is CASRRQGAVNEQFF. Written as DNA, the CDR3 is TGTGCCAGTAGGAGACAGGGGGCCGTTAATGAGCAGTTCTTC. J is TRBJ2-1 and V is TRBV19, with 10 nucleotides matching TRBD1. V gave up 6 bases and J gave up 7 bases; unmatched junction bases: 6. Germline values: CDR1 LNHDA, CDR2 SQIVND (reference sequence). The CDR3 extends over 14 amino acids.